The 9 T cell receptor beta chains below come from one sample, sequenced in a study of blood T cell repertoires in COVID-19. The repertoire was sequenced with immunoSEQ multiplex PCR; TCRdb's copy has only in-frame clones and lacks some. This sample carries some 130,000 clones, more than 70% of them seen once, and the ten largest clones take 9% to 12%. The sequenced material came from peripheral blood. Receptor source: a man aged 50-60 years with acute or convalescent COVID-19.

CDR3 sequence: CASSRLTGAEQYF. The CDR3, as DNA: TGCGCCAGCAGCCGTCTGACAGGGGCCGAGCAGTACTTC. The chain combines TRBV4-1 with TRBJ2-7, with 8 nucleotides matching TRBD1. J lost 6 bases, V lost 4 bases, and 5 bases had no gene match. Germline CDR1 and CDR2: MGHRA and YSYEKL. There are 13 residues in the CDR3.

A note on this clone: The same CDR3 arises from other DNA sequences in this sample as well. The V call is TRBV28, the J call TRBJ1-2, with TRBD1 matching 10 bases. Germline V lookup: CDR1 MDHEN, CDR2 SYDVKM. V lost 5 bases, J lost 5 bases, and 2 bases stayed unmatched. The length of the CDR3 is 13 residues. The CDR3 reads CASSLGQGYGYTF. In nucleotides, the CDR3 is TGTGCCAGCAGTCTGGGACAGGGGTATGGCTACACCTTC.

This chain uses TRBV6-4 with TRBJ1-1; D call uncertain. V was cut by 6 bases and J by 3 bases, with 14 bases left in between. This CDR3 spans 14 amino acids. CDR1 and CDR2 from the germline V gene are MRHNA and SNTAGT. CDR3 residues: CASSQNGVYTEAFF. As DNA, the CDR3 is TGTGCCAGCAGCCAAAACGGGGTGTACACTGAAGCTTTCTTT.

J is TRBJ1-2 and V is TRBV10-3; no definite D call. CDR3 length: 15 residues. CDR1 ENHRY and CDR2 SYGVKD come from the germline V gene. The ends were cut back, 0 bases at V and 3 bases at J, with 11 bases in the middle. The CDR3 loop is CAISESSGYDYGYTF. DNA of the CDR3: TGTGCCATCAGTGAGTCGTCAGGATATGACTATGGCTACACCTTC.

The chain uses TRBV5-4 and TRBJ1-2; maybe TRBD1 (6 bases). There are 13 residues in the CDR3. Per germline, CDR1 SGHNT and CDR2 YYREEE (reference sequence). V lost 4 bases and J lost 4, with 11 bases in between. The CDR3 sequence is CASSLGQFYGYTF. Written as DNA, the CDR3 is TGTGCCAGCAGCCTCGGACAGTTCTATGGCTACACCTTC.

The gene calls are TRBV7-9 and TRBJ2-6; 8 bases align to TRBD1. Trimming at V came to 5 bases and at J to 1 base, leaving 10 bases not matched to a gene. Germline V lookup: CDR1 SEHNR, CDR2 FQNEAQ (reference sequence). CDR3 length: 18 residues. The chain's CDR3 is CASSDRDRSFSGANVLTF. The CDR3 coding sequence is TGTGCCAGCAGCGACCGGGACAGGTCTTTTTCTGGGGCCAACGTCCTGACTTTC.

The V call is TRBV27, the J call TRBJ2-2, with D possibly matching TRBD2 (6 bases). This CDR3 has 18 amino acids. Germline loops: CDR1 MNHEY, CDR2 SMNVEV (reference sequence). V lost 5 bases, J lost 6 bases, and 25 bases lay in between. This CDR3 is CASSTIRLVTLLPGELFF. The CDR3 nucleotides read TGTGCCAGCAGTACCATAAGACTAGTAACCCTCCTCCCCGGGGAGCTGTTTTTT.

This chain links TRBV19 with TRBJ1-1, with D possibly being TRBD1 (6 bases). The CDR3 extends over 15 amino acids. Trimming cost V 5 bases and J 1 base, with 14 bases left between them. Germline assignment: CDR1 LNHDA and CDR2 SQIVND (reference sequence). This CDR3 reads CASSDLRGKNTEAFF. In nucleotides, the CDR3 is TGTGCCAGTAGTGACCTCAGGGGAAAGAACACTGAAGCTTTCTTT.

A word on this clone: Additional DNA sequences in this sample encode the identical CDR3. The rearrangement uses TRBV4-1 and TRBJ1-1; D gene unclear. Per germline, CDR1 MGHRA and CDR2 YSYEKL. Trimming removed 5 bases at V and 1 base at J, with 11 bases between. The CDR3 covers 14 residues. CDR3 in amino acids: CASSGPLKNTEAFF. For the CDR3, the DNA is TGCGCCAGCAGCGGGCCTTTAAAGAACACTGAAGCTTTCTTT.